These 19 T cell receptor beta chains were all obtained from the same sample, sequenced in a study of response to subunit inactivated influenza vaccine. From the RT-PCR reads, TCRdb called clonotypes with MiXCR, one entry per CDR3 protein. The sample lists 500,000 to 550,000 distinct CDR3 sequences, less than 7.5% occurring once. The sample here was PBMCs from blood, taken less than 30 months after vaccination. Source of these receptors: a man between 50 and 69 years old who received an inactivated influenza vaccine.

This clonotype was counted only a few times. The rearrangement joins TRBV15 to TRBJ2-3; D is perhaps TRBD1 (5 bases). The CDR3 contains 15 residues. Trimming pared 0 bases from V and 2 bases from J, leaving 9 bases between. CDR1 and CDR2 from the germline V gene are LNHNV and YYDKDF (reference sequence). The CDR3, as DNA: TGTGCCACCAGCAGAGAGGGGCTTTTCACAGATACGCAGTATTTT. Translating gives CATSREGLFTDTQYF.

This clonotype occurred many times. This chain links TRBV29-1 with TRBJ1-2; D possibly corresponds to TRBD1 (6 bases). Germline V gene sequence: CDR1 SQVTM, CDR2 ANQGSEA. With 0 bases removed from V and 2 bases from J, the gap between germline ends came to 13 bases. The CDR3 length is 15 residues. The chain's CDR3 is CSVEEARGPNYGYTF. The DNA for the CDR3 is TGCAGCGTTGAAGAAGCCAGGGGACCCAACTATGGCTACACCTTC. The whole variable domain, filled in from reference TRBV29-1 and TRBJ1-2, reads SAVISQKPSRDICQRGTSLTIQCQVDSQVTMMFWYRQQPGQSLTLIATANQGSEATYESGFVIDKFPISRPNLTFSTLTVSNMSPEDSSIYLCSVEEARGPNYGYTFGSGTRLTVV.

This clonotype has ten or more counts. J is TRBJ2-5 and V is TRBV20-1, with D possibly TRBD1 on 6 matching bases. Between the trimmed V and J ends, which lost 3 bases and 7 bases, there was a span of 21 bases. CDR1 and CDR2 (germline): DFQATT, SNEGSKA (reference sequence). CDR3 length equals 15 residues. CDR3 in DNA: TGCAGTGCTAGGTTCATCGGGACACCGCAGGGGACCCAGTACTTC. This encodes CSARFIGTPQGTQYF.

This clonotype came up a few times. The chain joins TRBV12-3 or TRBV12-4 to TRBJ2-5; 9 bases map to TRBD2. The CDR3 length is 18 residues. V shed 3 bases, J shed 4 bases, and the junction held 15 bases outside the gene matches. For the CDR3, the DNA is TGTGCCAGCAGTTTGGCGGTAGGGGCGGGAGGGCCGGTAGAGACCCAGTACTTC. As protein: CASSLAVGAGGPVETQYF.

The chain links TRBV13 to TRBJ1-4; D is possibly TRBD1 (5 bases). Trimming removed 5 bases from V and 2 bases from J, with 15 bases in between. This CDR3 is built from 16 residues. Germline V gene sequence: CDR1 PRHDT, CDR2 FYEKMQ (reference sequence). This chain's CDR3 is CASSPRALTTNEKLFF. In DNA, the CDR3 is TGTGCCAGCAGCCCCAGGGCCTTGACGACTAATGAAAAACTGTTTTTT. The variable domain in full, completed from reference TRBV13 and TRBJ1-4, reads AAGVIQSPRHLIKEKRETATLKCYPIPRHDTVYWYQQGPGQDPQFLISFYEKMQSDKGSIPDRFSAQQFSDYHSELNMSSLELGDSALYFCASSPRALTTNEKLFFGSGTQLSVL.

This clonotype was detected many times. This rearrangement joins TRBV6-2 or TRBV6-3 to TRBJ2-3, with D maybe TRBD2 (6 bases). The V gene lost 7 bases and the J gene lost 2 bases, with 13 bases spanning the gap. The germline gives CDR1 MNHEY, CDR2 SVGEGT. The CDR3 totals 14 residues. This CDR3 reads CASTRTTFTDTQYF. The DNA of the CDR3 is TGTGCCAGCACCCGGACTACATTCACAGATACGCAGTATTTT.

Many counts were recorded for this clonotype. The chain joins TRBV5-1 to TRBJ2-3, with 10 bases aligning to TRBD2. With V trimmed by 4 bases and J by 2 bases, 7 bases remained unmatched. Germline values: CDR1 SGHRS, CDR2 YFSETQ. This CDR3 comprises 16 residues. The chain's CDR3 is CASSISGGGYTDTQYF. CDR3 nucleotide sequence: TGCGCCAGCAGCATCAGCGGGGGGGGTTACACAGATACGCAGTATTTT.

CDR3 nucleotides: TGTGCCAGCAGAAACACCGGGACCGACACTGGAAACACCATATATTTT. This encodes CASRNTGTDTGNTIYF. The chain employs TRBV6-1 and TRBJ1-3, with D possibly matching TRBD1 (5 bases). The CDR3 is 16 amino acids. Looked up from germline, CDR1 is MNHNS and CDR2 is SASEGT. The V end was cut by 6 bases, the J end by 2 bases, with 17 bases between.

This clonotype showed up many times. The chain carries TRBV10-1 and TRBJ2-1; 7 bases map to TRBD1. The junction had 7 bases not matched to a gene; V was cut back by 6 bases and J by 8 bases. CDR3 size: 13 residues. Germline CDR1 and CDR2: WNHNN and SYGVQD (reference sequence). In nucleotides, the CDR3 is TGCGCCAGCAGCAGGGACAGTCTAGATGAGCAGTTCTTC. Protein: CASSRDSLDEQFF.

This chain connects TRBV5-1 to TRBJ2-3, with 9 bases fitting TRBD2. V was pared by 5 bases and J by 6 bases, with 10 bases of the junction left unmatched. The germline V gene has CDR1 SGHRS and CDR2 YFSETQ. The CDR3 totals 15 residues. The CDR3 DNA follows: TGCGCCAGCAGATTAGGAGCGGGGGGCGTGGATACGCAGTATTTT. This codes for CASRLGAGGVDTQYF.

This clonotype was picked up a small number of times. This sequence joins TRBV6-1 and TRBJ1-2, with 9 bases matching TRBD1. The V gene end was trimmed by 6 bases and the J gene end by 2 bases; junction bases not matched to a gene: 7. The CDR3 is made up of 15 amino acids. Germline CDR1 is MNHNS and CDR2 is SASEGT. CDR3 nucleotides: TGTGCCAGCAGCTTCAAAGGGACAGGGAACTATGGCTACACCTTC. Protein: CASSFKGTGNYGYTF.

This clonotype was found a few times. The chain uses TRBV12-3 or TRBV12-4 and TRBJ1-5, with 8 bases fitting TRBD1. J was trimmed by 0 bases and V by 3 bases; bases with no gene match: 7. There are 17 residues in the CDR3. CDR3 amino acids: CASSFAGTGFSNQPQHF. In nucleotides, the CDR3 is TGTGCCAGCAGTTTCGCCGGGACAGGCTTTAGCAATCAGCCCCAGCATTTT.

The sample holds many counts of this clonotype. The chain employs TRBV12-3 or TRBV12-4 and TRBJ1-5, with a weak D call TRBD1 (6 bases). This CDR3 region has 13 residues. Between the trimmed V and J ends, which lost 8 bases and 7 bases, there was a span of 15 bases. CDR3 amino acids: CASSKGVVQPQHF. The CDR3 DNA sequence: TGTGCCAGCTCGAAGGGGGTTGTGCAGCCCCAGCATTTT.

In this sample, this clonotype turned up many times. V usage is TRBV4-2 and J usage is TRBJ1-1; weak D call: TRBD1 (5 bases). Trimming shortened V by 0 bases and J by 6 bases, and 11 bases separated the two germline ends. This CDR3 spans 14 amino acids. The germline CDR1 and CDR2 sequences are LGHNA and YNFKEQ. The CDR3 region has the DNA TGTGCCAGCAGCCAAGACAGGGAAACGGCTGAAGCTTTCTTT. It codes for CASSQDRETAEAFF.

This clonotype occurred a few times. This chain joins TRBV4-1 and TRBJ1-1, with 10 bases that match TRBD1. The J segment lost 4 bases and the V segment lost 2 bases, leaving 4 bases of the junction unmatched. The CDR3 sequence is 15 residues long. Germline V lookup: CDR1 MGHRA, CDR2 YSYEKL. The CDR3 DNA reads as TGCGCCAGCAGCCAAAGTTGGACAGGGGGCACTGAAGCTTTCTTT. Protein product: CASSQSWTGGTEAFF.

This rearrangement joins TRBV24-1 to TRBJ2-3; perhaps TRBD2 as D (7 bases). From germline, CDR1 is KGHDR and CDR2 SFDVKD. Trimming removed 3 bases from V and 3 bases from J, with 15 bases in between. The CDR3 length is 16 residues. CDR3 DNA: TGTGCCACCAGTGATCCTGCGGGGGCCACTACAGATACGCAGTATTTT. Protein: CATSDPAGATTDTQYF.

This clonotype was seen repeatedly, ten times or more. This sequence joins TRBV29-1 and TRBJ2-4, with 7 bases matching TRBD2. The germline V gene has CDR1 SQVTM and CDR2 ANQGSEA. The junction had 12 bases not matched to a gene; V was cut back by 7 bases and J by 6 bases. This CDR3 spans 14 amino acids. In DNA, the CDR3 is TGCAGCGGCTCCCCGCGGGGGAATATAAACATTCAGTACTTC. It translates to CSGSPRGNINIQYF.

This clonotype has at least ten counts. V and J are TRBV12-3 or TRBV12-4 and TRBJ2-1; maybe TRBD2 (5 bases). V was cut by 6 bases and J by 8 bases, with 23 bases left in between. This CDR3 contains 16 residues. DNA of the CDR3: TGTGCCAGCAGCCGCCGGACCCTGATGATCGGGGATGAGCAGTTCTTC. It is translated as CASSRRTLMIGDEQFF.

The chain has TRBV5-6 and TRBJ2-5; TRBD1 might be the D (6 bases). Germline V gene lookup returns CDR1 SGHDT and CDR2 YYEEEE. Trimming stripped 7 bases from V and 7 bases from J, with 14 bases between. CDR3 length: 12 residues. The CDR3 DNA is TGTGCCAGCTACCGGACAGAAGGGACCCAGTACTTC. Its translation: CASYRTEGTQYF.